This T cell receptor (beta chain) was found in a study of graft-versus-host responses after intestinal transplantation. Looking at the study overall: Recipients got multivisceral, liver-intestinal, or isolated intestinal transplants. For approximately three years after anti-thymocyte globulin induction, all recipients took tacrolimus and steroids. Findings and limits, study-wide: GvH clones occurred in recipient marrow; some first appeared in ileum or blood. HvG clone declines early post-transplant were associated with peak circulating GvH levels.

In regard to this clone: What it binds is not known.

Germline V gene lookup returns CDR1 LNHDA and CDR2 SQIVND (reference sequence). The ends lost 7 bases at V and 1 base at J; junction bases unmatched: 4. This CDR3 comprises 15 residues. Assay used: immunoSEQ multiplex PCR; TCRdb lists only in-frame clones, some missing. The sample shows over 100,000 clones, 85% to 95% of them seen only once. This chain links TRBV19 with TRBJ2-3; 11 bases fit TRBD1. This TCR derives from a human donor who received an intestinal transplant. Sequences were derived from unstimulated CD8+ T cells sorted from spleen or lymph node cells, sampled before intestinal transplant. CDR3 coding DNA: TGTGCCAGTATAGGACAGGGGGCCGGCACAGATACGCAGTATTTT. Encoded protein: CASIGQGAGTDTQYF.